The clone carrying this T cell receptor beta chain was detected a few times. The antigen is unknown. Researchers made TCR beta libraries by using iRepertoire HTBI primers and running Arm-PCR on CDR3 regions. Using its own MiXCR run on the multiplex PCR reads, TCRdb lists one record per CDR3 protein. The sample holds around 400,000 distinct CDR3 sequences, 23% seen once. This CDR3 spans 14 amino acids. Germline V gene lookup returns CDR1 SGHRS and CDR2 YFSETQ. Trimming left V 3 bases short and J 2 bases short, with 11 bases between. This record belongs to a study of regulatory T cells in long-lasting Graves disease. Study context: In persistent Graves' disease, antithyroid drugs had been taken for over 5 years and TSH receptor antibodies stayed positive. Overall study findings and caveats: Persistent patients had a count of shared public clonotypes (over 2,500) that exceeded that of new patients (966). The analysis examined peripheral blood only and excluded thyroid tissue.

Time point: persistent/refractory GD, antithyroid drugs over 5 years with positive TRAb. PBMCs were the source of the RNA used for TCR sequencing. From each patient, nine milliliters of peripheral blood was drawn and collected into an EDTA anticoagulant tube. Specimen: peripheral blood mononuclear cells (PBMCs), collected when the disease was refractory, from a patient treated with antithyroid drugs. This chain links TRBV5-1 with TRBJ1-2; no reliable D call. This receptor was identified in a female donor with Graves disease. Written as DNA, the CDR3 is TGCGCCAGCAGCTCAGAAAGTGGGAACTATGGCTACACCTTC. It is translated as CASSSESGNYGYTF.